This entry lists 13 T cell receptor beta chains sequenced from one sample in a study of blood T cells in healthy people across ages. A second PCR, run for about 6 to 12 cycles, used a sample-barcoded 5' primer plus a J-beta primer mix. TCRdb recomputed calls from the 5' RACE reads with MiXCR, one row per CDR3 protein. This repertoire shows about 640,000 distinct CDR3 sequences, 58% found once; its top ten account for 30% to 40%. The sample comprised blood. The receptors stem from a man in his 60s in good health.

This clonotype was counted between two and nine times. The genes are TRBV29-1 and TRBJ2-5; D is perhaps TRBD1 or TRBD2 (6 bases each). The V gene's germline CDR1 is SQVTM and CDR2 ANQGSEA. V lost 3 bases to trimming and J lost 7 bases, with 15 bases between them. This CDR3 region has 13 residues. The CDR3 region is CSVDESRGGTQYF. CDR3 bases: TGCAGCGTTGATGAATCCAGGGGAGGGACCCAGTACTTC. The full variable domain, completed using reference TRBV29-1 and TRBJ2-5, is SAVISQKPSRDICQRGTSLTIQCQVDSQVTMMFWYRQQPGQSLTLIATANQGSEATYESGFVIDKFPISRPNLTFSTLTVSNMSPEDSSIYLCSVDESRGGTQYFGPGTRLLVL.

The rearrangement uses TRBV6-5 and TRBJ2-1; 8 bases match TRBD1. Germline CDR1 and CDR2: MNHEY and SVGAGI. The J segment lost 5 bases and the V segment lost 6 bases, leaving 9 bases of the junction unmatched. The CDR3 is 15 amino acids. The CDR3, as DNA: TGTGCCAGCAGAAGGACAGGGTCGGGGCACAATGAGCAGTTCTTC. Amino acids: CASRRTGSGHNEQFF.

This clonotype has just a few counts. The V call is TRBV20-1, the J call TRBJ2-6; D is undetermined. The CDR3 is 14 residues long. Germline V gene lookup returns CDR1 DFQATT and CDR2 SNEGSKA (reference sequence). The V gene lost 5 bases and the J gene lost 0 bases, with 8 bases spanning the gap. The CDR3, as DNA: TGCAGTGCTGGGGAAGTCTCTGGGGCCAACGTCCTGACTTTC. Its translation is CSAGEVSGANVLTF.

CDR3 bases: TGTGCCAGCAGCCATAGGGGCCCGGCGGGGGGCGATCCTATTAGGCAGTATTTT. It is translated as CASSHRGPAGGDPIRQYF. The V gene is TRBV28, the J gene TRBJ2-3, with TRBD2 matching over 8 bases. CDR3 length: 18 residues. Germline CDR1 reads MDHEN; CDR2 reads SYDVKM. V shed 6 bases and J 11 bases; nucleotides not matched to a gene: 25.

The rearrangement links TRBV2 to TRBJ1-1; 7 nucleotides agree with TRBD1. Germline lookup yields CDR1 SNHLY and CDR2 FYNNEI. With V trimmed by 4 bases and J by 10 bases, 9 bases remained unmatched. CDR3 length: 13 amino acids. The DNA for the CDR3 is TGTGCCAGCAGTGCCGACAGGGACCCTGCAGCTTTCTTT. It specifies CASSADRDPAAFF.

The chain combines TRBV14 with TRBJ2-4, with D possibly matching TRBD1 (7 bases). The V gene's germline CDR1 is SGHDN and CDR2 FVKESK. The germline V and J ends were trimmed by 1 base and 0 bases, with 19 bases remaining between them. CDR3 length: 19 residues. In DNA form, the CDR3 reads TGTGCCAGCAGCCAAGTTCTACGCGGGACAGTTCTAGCCAAAAACATTCAGTACTTC. Its protein is CASSQVLRGTVLAKNIQYF.

This clonotype was observed a handful of times. The gene calls are TRBV7-2 and TRBJ2-5, with D possibly TRBD2 on 5 matching bases. The V and J ends lost 1 base and 7 bases respectively, with 13 bases between them. This CDR3 has 14 amino acids. Germline-derived CDR1 and CDR2 are SGHTA and FQGNSA. CDR3 nucleotides: TGTGCCAGCAGCTTAGGTTGGTCTAGCCTGACCCAGTACTTC. It encodes CASSLGWSSLTQYF.

The chain employs TRBV6-5 and TRBJ2-7; a possible D gene is TRBD2 (5 bases). The J call may be mistaken, given a closer DNA end match to TRBJ2-5. This CDR3 spans 11 amino acids. Per germline, CDR1 MNHEY and CDR2 SVGAGI. The CDR3 sequence: CASWSGETQYF. The CDR3 DNA reads as TGTGCCAGCTGGAGCGGTGAGACCCAGTACTTC.

The chain couples TRBV5-1 to TRBJ2-5; possibly TRBD2 for D (5 bases). V lost 4 bases and J 3 bases, leaving 22 bases between the germline ends. The CDR3 consists of 17 residues. Germline V gene data show CDR1 as SGHRS and CDR2 as YFSETQ. The CDR3 protein is CASSKRPGNFGKETQYF. DNA of the CDR3: TGCGCCAGCAGCAAGAGACCGGGGAATTTCGGAAAAGAGACCCAGTACTTC. Full variable domain (remainder filled in from reference TRBV5-1 and TRBJ2-5): KAGVTQTPRYLIKTRGQQVTLSCSPISGHRSVSWYQQTPGQGLQFLFEYFSETQRNKGNFPGRFSGRQFSNSRSEMNVSTLELGDSALYLCASSKRPGNFGKETQYFGPGTRLLVL.

The CDR3: CASSLRERYNEQFF. The CDR3 DNA follows: TGTGCCAGCAGCTTACGGGAGCGGTACAATGAGCAGTTCTTC. This chain uses TRBV7-2 with TRBJ2-1; D perhaps matches TRBD2 (6 bases). CDR3 size: 14 residues. Trimming left V 2 bases short and J 4 bases short, with 9 bases between. CDR1 and CDR2 from the germline V gene are SGHTA and FQGNSA. The full variable domain, its missing parts supplied by reference TRBV7-2 and TRBJ2-1, is GAGVSQSPSNKVTEKGKDVELRCDPISGHTALYWYRQSLGQGLEFLIYFQGNSAPDKSGLPSDRFSAERTGGSVSTLTIQRTQQEDSAVYLCASSLRERYNEQFFGPGTRLTVL.

The chain is built from TRBV2 and TRBJ1-1, with no clear D. The V gene lost 1 base and the J gene lost 10 bases, with 10 bases spanning the gap. CDR3 size: 12 residues. The germline CDR1 and CDR2 sequences are SNHLY and FYNNEI. CDR3 sequence reads: CASSEDGRGAFF. For the CDR3, the DNA is TGTGCCAGCAGTGAAGATGGCCGCGGAGCTTTCTTT.

This chain connects TRBV11-2 to TRBJ2-5; D may be TRBD1 or TRBD2 (5 bases each). The J call is uncertain, as TRBJ2-7 better fits the DNA end. The CDR3 is 16 amino acids. Germline values: CDR1 SGHAT, CDR2 FQNNGV. The CDR3 DNA is TGTGCCAGCAGCCCGAGTATTGGGGGATTCTCCTACGAGCAGTACTTC. Amino acids: CASSPSIGGFSYEQYF.

The chain links TRBV4-1 to TRBJ1-2; D might be TRBD1 (6 bases). V shed 1 base and J shed 7 bases, with 10 bases lying between them. In germline, CDR1 is MGHRA, CDR2 YSYEKL. This CDR3 region has 13 residues. The CDR3 coding sequence is TGCGCCAGCAGCCAAGGTTACAGGGTTGGCTACACCTTC. This encodes CASSQGYRVGYTF.